The clone carrying this T cell receptor beta chain was recorded a few times. What it recognizes is unknown. V trimming: 3 bases; J trimming: 6 bases; junction bases outside the gene matches: 7. Germline assignment: CDR1 KGHDR and CDR2 SFDVKD. CDR3 length: 15 residues. The diagnostic basis comprised clinical symptoms, serum thyroxine and TRAb, thyroid ultrasound and orbital computed tomography. TCR beta CDR3 regions were amplified from RNA. The primer set for the first-round RT-PCR of the TCR CDR3 was HTBI. TCRdb called the multiplex PCR reads again in MiXCR, with one record for every CDR3 protein. This sample has approximately 620,000 distinct CDR3 sequences; over 11% occur once, and the top ten carry about 5.8%. These data are taken from a study of T cells in Graves' hyperthyroidism and ophthalmopathy. Overall study results and limits: The majority of expanded thyroid clonotypes above 0.001 also appeared in blood.

The sample was blood. The genes are TRBV24-1 and TRBJ2-1; 7 bases agree with TRBD2. The clonotype originates from a woman aged 25 to 45 with Graves' hyperthyroidism that later progressed to Graves' ophthalmopathy. CDR3 protein: CATSDIAGRGNEQFF. The CDR3, as DNA: TGTGCCACCAGTGATATAGCGGGCCGGGGCAATGAGCAGTTCTTC.